This TCR beta chain was identified during a study of cytomegalovirus exposure and HLA in healthy donors. Whole-study context: Both the approximately 120 validation repertoires and the 666 first-cohort repertoires used the same platform, as reported by a later analysis.

Data came from immunoSEQ multiplex PCR; TCRdb stores just in-frame clones and leaves some out. This table has roughly 220,000 clones, about 89% appearing once. The CDR3 has 16 amino acids. The germline gives CDR1 SGDLS, CDR2 YYNGEE. With 0 bases removed from V and 3 bases from J, the gap between germline ends came to 16 bases. Concerning this clone: What it binds is unknown.

Study-wide points: There were a few CMV-associated chains whose specificity for CMV antigens was confirmed in vitro. The study flagged around 160 TCR beta chains as cytomegalovirus-associated. Most TCR sequences showed up rarely, but some public TCRs showed up in many donors.

V and J are TRBV9 and TRBJ2-7; weak D call: TRBD2 (5 bases). The material sequenced was PBMCs. The TCR was taken from a woman in her late teens or twenties in good health and CMV-seronegative. The CDR3 spells CASSVGTSLEGYEQYF. The CDR3 DNA sequence: TGTGCCAGCAGCGTAGGGACCTCCCTAGAGGGCTACGAGCAGTACTTC.